These T cell receptor beta chains were read from a single sample in a study of shared clonotypes between healthy human individuals. Method: immunoSEQ multiplex PCR; TCRdb's copy keeps in-frame clones and lacks some. The repertoire holds approximately 2.5 million clones, with roughly 92% as singletons. Sequenced: naive CD4+ T cells sorted from blood. The receptor set was obtained from a man younger than 35 in good health. The CDR3 runs from the conserved cysteine through the conserved F or W. The D gene is left open where the match is weak. Some rows mark clone size as missing; the rest say once, few, many or name a class of expanded clone.

j_call,d_call,clone_size,v_call,cdr3_aa,cdr3_nt
TRBJ1-6,.,.,TRBV19,CASSIQGSNSPLHF,TGTGCCAGTAGTATCCAGGGGTCTAATTCACCCCTCCACTTT
TRBJ1-4,.,.,TRBV27,CASSLEGAQMAEKLFF,TGTGCCAGCAGTTTAGAAGGTGCGCAGATGGCTGAAAAACTGTTTTTT
TRBJ2-5,TRBD2,.,TRBV12-5,CASGDIAGQETQYF,TGTGCTAGTGGTGATATAGCGGGGCAAGAGACCCAGTACTTC
TRBJ1-5,TRBD1,.,TRBV28,CASSFARTGKVNQPQHF,TGTGCCAGCAGCTTTGCCCGGACAGGGAAGGTGAATCAGCCCCAGCATTTT
TRBJ1-1,TRBD1,once,TRBV5-1,CASSSTGEGTEAFF,TGCGCCAGCAGCTCGACAGGGGAGGGCACTGAAGCTTTCTTT
TRBJ2-5,TRBD1,once,TRBV10-3,CAIARDRAQETQYF,TGTGCCATTGCCCGGGACAGGGCCCAAGAGACCCAGTACTTC
TRBJ1-2,.,.,TRBV6-5,CASSRHNNYGYTF,TGTGCCAGCTCCCGACACAATAACTATGGCTACACCTTC
TRBJ1-2,.,.,TRBV6-1,CASSDGGIYTF,TGTGCCAGCAGTGACGGAGGGATTTACACCTTC
TRBJ1-1,.,.,TRBV5-1,CASSLGSADDTEAFF,TGCGCCAGCAGCTTGGGATCGGCCGACGACACTGAAGCTTTCTTT
TRBJ2-1,TRBD2,.,TRBV7-9,CASSPWGLAGEFAVF,TGTGCCAGCAGCCCATGGGGCCTAGCGGGAGAGTTCGCAGTCTTC
TRBJ2-7,.,once,TRBV7-3,CASSHGAGNEQYF,TGTGCCAGCAGCCACGGGGCAGGGAACGAGCAGTACTTC
TRBJ2-7,TRBD1,.,TRBV19,CASSNRDSLYEQYF,TGTGCCAGTAGTAACCGGGACAGCCTCTACGAGCAGTACTTC
TRBJ2-7,.,.,TRBV2,CASSGEAYEQYF,TGTGCCAGCAGTGGAGAGGCCTACGAGCAGTACTTC
TRBJ2-3,.,.,TRBV19,CASREAASDTQYF,TGTGCCAGTAGAGAAGCAGCAAGTGATACGCAGTATTTT
TRBJ1-3,.,.,TRBV6-1,CASSPGRARNTIYF,TGTGCCAGCAGCCCCGGCAGGGCCAGGAACACCATATATTTT
TRBJ2-7,.,.,TRBV29-1,CSGIRDSEQYF,TGCAGCGGGATCAGGGATAGCGAGCAGTACTTC
TRBJ1-1,TRBD1,.,TRBV25-1,CASSEQGAVTEAFF,TGTGCCAGCAGTGAACAGGGGGCGGTCACTGAAGCTTTCTTT
TRBJ2-5,.,once,TRBV25-1,CASSETGTKRAQYF,TGTGCCAGCAGTGAAACAGGGACCAAGAGGGCCCAGTACTTC
TRBJ1-1,TRBD1,.,TRBV29-1,CSCTGGGNTEAFF,TGCAGCTGCACAGGGGGCGGGAACACTGAAGCTTTCTTT
TRBJ2-5,.,once,TRBV30,CAWSVSQNQETQYF,TGTGCCTGGAGTGTATCCCAGAACCAAGAGACCCAGTACTTC
TRBJ2-7,.,.,TRBV5-8,CASSLGHGTYEQYF,TGTGCCAGCAGCTTGGGTCACGGGACCTACGAGCAGTACTTC
TRBJ2-7,TRBD2,.,TRBV7-2,CASTFGGRDWNSYEQYF,TGTGCCAGCACCTTTGGCGGGAGGGATTGGAACTCCTACGAGCAGTACTTC
TRBJ1-6,.,.,TRBV25-1,CASSVETANSPLHF,TGTGCCAGCAGTGTGGAGACAGCTAATTCACCCCTCCACTTT
TRBJ1-6,TRBD1,.,TRBV30,CAWNTGGGGGNSYNSPLHF,TGTGCCTGGAATACAGGGGGCGGAGGAGGAAATTCCTATAATTCACCCCTCCACTTT